Following are 14 T cell receptor beta chains from one sample sequenced in a study of T cell clones after liver transplantation. Produced via immunoSEQ multiplex PCR; TCRdb's table is partial and in-frame only. This table has about 50,000 clones, over 65% appearing once. Sequences were derived from CD4+ T cells from blood, sampled around 4.5 years after liver transplant. These receptors were taken from a human patient who received a liver transplant. Among the T cells, some may be from the graft donor.

The chain combines TRBV7-9 with TRBJ1-1; TRBD1 aligns across 7 bases. The junction had 5 bases not matched to a gene; V was cut back by 5 bases and J by 2 bases. CDR1 is SEHNR, CDR2 FQNEAQ, per germline (reference sequence). CDR3 size: 14 residues. For the CDR3, the DNA is TGTGCCAGCAGCGCGGGACAGTCCAACACTGAAGCTTTCTTT. The encoded protein is CASSAGQSNTEAFF.

This clone appeared a few times. The chain has TRBV28 and TRBJ1-5, with D unresolved. Trimming pared 0 bases from V and 11 bases from J, leaving 5 bases between. Germline CDR1 reads MDHEN; CDR2 reads SYDVKM. The CDR3 is made up of 11 amino acids. As DNA, the CDR3 is TGTGCCAGCAGTTTATGGGCGGCCCAGCATTTT. Amino acids: CASSLWAAQHF.

For the CDR3, the DNA is TGTGCCAGCAGTGAATTAAGTGGGGGGCACTCCTACGAGCAGTACTTC. Protein sequence: CASSELSGGHSYEQYF. The chain combines TRBV25-1 with TRBJ2-7; D is possibly TRBD1 or TRBD2 (6 bases each). Between the trimmed V and J ends, which lost 1 base and 0 bases, there was a span of 13 bases. The germline V gene has CDR1 MGHDK and CDR2 SYGVNS. CDR3 size: 16 residues.

The chain combines TRBV2 with TRBJ2-7; 7 bases line up with TRBD1. The CDR3 contains 13 residues. CDR1 and CDR2 from the germline V gene are SNHLY and FYNNEI. J gave up 2 bases and V 5 bases, and 3 bases lay outside the gene matches. Here the CDR3 DNA reads TGTGCCAGCAGTAGACAGGGACCCTACGAGCAGTACTTC. It is translated as CASSRQGPYEQYF.

V usage is TRBV7-7 and J usage is TRBJ2-1, with D uncertain. V was pared by 3 bases and J by 6 bases, with 9 bases between. The CDR3 spans 13 residues. The germline gives CDR1 SSHAT, CDR2 FNYEAQ (reference sequence). The CDR3 region is CASSLVIGNEQFF. The CDR3 DNA sequence: TGTGCCAGCAGCTTGGTGATTGGCAATGAGCAGTTCTTC.

The gene calls are TRBV27 and TRBJ1-2; no clear D gene. Germline CDR1 is MNHEY and CDR2 is SMNVEV (reference sequence). This CDR3 contains 14 residues. V was shortened by 5 bases and J by 0 bases, with 10 bases between the two germline ends. The CDR3 region has the DNA TGTGCCAGCAGTCCGCACAGCCCTAACTATGGCTACACCTTC. Translating it yields CASSPHSPNYGYTF.

The rearrangement joins TRBV5-4 to TRBJ2-3; 8 bases are shared with TRBD2. Trimming took 0 bases from V and 0 from J; bases not matched to a gene: 3. This CDR3 contains 16 residues. Germline-derived CDR1 and CDR2 are SGHNT and YYREEE (reference sequence). CDR3: CASSLVSGASTDTQYF. The DNA of the CDR3 is TGTGCCAGCAGCTTGGTTAGCGGGGCCAGCACAGATACGCAGTATTTT.

V gene TRBV28 combines with J gene TRBJ2-2; D is perhaps TRBD1 (5 bases). This CDR3 spans 13 amino acids. Trimming shortened V by 11 bases and J by 4 bases, and 14 bases separated the two germline ends. Per the germline V gene, CDR1 is MDHEN and CDR2 is SYDVKM. The chain's CDR3 is CAAQGAVTGELFF. The DNA for the CDR3 is TGTGCCGCACAAGGGGCGGTCACCGGGGAGCTGTTTTTT.

This clone was observed a handful of times. The chain carries TRBV28 and TRBJ1-2, with unresolved D. Trimming cost V 5 bases and J 5 bases, with 6 bases left between them. CDR1 and CDR2 from the germline V gene are MDHEN and SYDVKM. The CDR3 is 11 amino acids. The CDR3 bases are TGTGCCAGCAGTGACCGTTATGGCTACACCTTC. Translation: CASSDRYGYTF.

V is TRBV10-2 and J is TRBJ1-5, with D perhaps TRBD1 (6 bases). The V end lost 3 bases, the J end lost 7 bases, and 10 bases lay between the germline ends. This CDR3 contains 13 residues. Germline loops: CDR1 WSHSY, CDR2 SAAADI. CDR3 nucleotide sequence: TGCGCCAGCAGTGAACAGGGCCAGCAGCCCCAGCATTTT. This encodes CASSEQGQQPQHF.

The rearrangement links TRBV5-1 to TRBJ2-1; no clear D gene. The germline gives CDR1 SGHRS, CDR2 YFSETQ. The CDR3 is made up of 14 amino acids. Trimming shortened V by 0 bases and J by 6 bases, and 10 bases separated the two germline ends. CDR3 DNA sequence: TGCGCCAGCAGCTTGGCCTTGGAAATCAATGAGCAGTTCTTC. It specifies CASSLALEINEQFF.

The V gene is TRBV13, the J gene TRBJ2-7; 14 bases match TRBD2. From germline, CDR1 is PRHDT and CDR2 FYEKMQ (reference sequence). This CDR3 contains 16 residues. With 0 bases clipped from V and 4 bases from J, the junction kept 2 bases outside the gene matches. The chain's CDR3 is CASSLGTSGGAYEQYF. The DNA for the CDR3 is TGTGCCAGCAGCTTAGGGACTAGCGGGGGGGCTTACGAGCAGTACTTC.

The V and J genes are TRBV7-6 and TRBJ1-1; D possibly corresponds to TRBD1 (6 bases). CDR1 is SGHVS and CDR2 is FNYEAQ in the germline V gene. The length of the CDR3 is 13 residues. Trimming left V 6 bases short and J 3 bases short, with 11 bases between. For the CDR3, the DNA is TGTGCCAGCAGACAAAGGACAGACACTGAAGCTTTCTTT. This translates into CASRQRTDTEAFF.

The DNA of the CDR3 is TGTGCCAGCAGCCGGGACACTTCCTACGAGCAGTACTTC. Amino acid sequence: CASSRDTSYEQYF. The rearrangement joins TRBV4-2 to TRBJ2-7; TRBD1 might be the D (6 bases). CDR1 and CDR2 (germline): LGHNA, YNFKEQ. The CDR3 runs 13 residues. V shed 4 bases and J shed 1 base, with 8 bases lying between them.